This paragraph covers one T cell receptor beta chain sequence. The data stem from a study of cytomegalovirus exposure and HLA in healthy donors. The CDR3 has 15 residues. V gave up 0 bases and J gave up 2 bases; unmatched junction bases: 4. Germline CDR1 SGDLS, CDR2 YYNGEE. 13 Jbeta primers and 60 Vbeta primers were used for the PCR. Using immunoSEQ multiplex PCR, the repertoire was profiled, and TCRdb retains in-frame clones only, with some absent. The data contain just over 150,000 clones, around four fifths of them singletons. The rearrangement joins TRBV9 to TRBJ2-7, with 8 bases identical to TRBD1. The specimen was PBMCs. The clonotype originates from a young man in good health and CMV-seronegative. The CDR3 here is CASSVGGRGPYEQYF. As DNA, the CDR3 is TGTGCCAGCAGCGTAGGTGGCAGGGGGCCCTACGAGCAGTACTTC.